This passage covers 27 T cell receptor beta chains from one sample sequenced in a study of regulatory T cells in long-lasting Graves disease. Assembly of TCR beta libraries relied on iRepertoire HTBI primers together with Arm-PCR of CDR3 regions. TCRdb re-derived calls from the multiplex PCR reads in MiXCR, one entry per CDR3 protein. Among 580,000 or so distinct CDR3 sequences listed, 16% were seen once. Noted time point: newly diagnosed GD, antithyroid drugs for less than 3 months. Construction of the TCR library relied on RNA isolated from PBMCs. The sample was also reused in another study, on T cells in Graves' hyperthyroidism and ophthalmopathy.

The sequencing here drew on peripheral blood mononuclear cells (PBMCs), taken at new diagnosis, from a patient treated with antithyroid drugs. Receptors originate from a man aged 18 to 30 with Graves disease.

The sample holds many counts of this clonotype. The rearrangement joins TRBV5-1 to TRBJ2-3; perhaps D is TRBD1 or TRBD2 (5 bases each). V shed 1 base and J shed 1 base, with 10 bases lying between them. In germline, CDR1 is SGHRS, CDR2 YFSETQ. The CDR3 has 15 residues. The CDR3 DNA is TGCGCCAGCAGCTTGTTGGGACGGCGCACAGATACGCAGTATTTT. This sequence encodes CASSLLGRRTDTQYF.

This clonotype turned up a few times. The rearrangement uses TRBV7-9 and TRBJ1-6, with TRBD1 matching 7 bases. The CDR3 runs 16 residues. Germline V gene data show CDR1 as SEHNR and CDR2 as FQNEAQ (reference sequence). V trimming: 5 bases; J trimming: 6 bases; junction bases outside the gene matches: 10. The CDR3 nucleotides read TGTGCCAGCAGCGCCTTGCCGGGACAGCTTAATTCACCCCTCCACTTT. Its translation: CASSALPGQLNSPLHF.

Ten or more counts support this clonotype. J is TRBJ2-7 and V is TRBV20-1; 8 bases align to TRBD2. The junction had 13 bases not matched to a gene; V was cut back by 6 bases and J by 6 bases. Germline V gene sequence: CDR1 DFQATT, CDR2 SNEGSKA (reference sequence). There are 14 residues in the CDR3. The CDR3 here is CSATEAGVAGEQYF. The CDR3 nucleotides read TGCAGTGCCACTGAAGCGGGAGTGGCGGGCGAGCAGTACTTC.

The CDR3 protein is CSASGRVADTQYF. The CDR3 nucleotides are TGCAGTGCTAGCGGGAGAGTCGCAGATACGCAGTATTTT. This chain links TRBV20-1 with TRBJ2-3, with D possibly TRBD2 on 6 matching bases. Trimming left V 3 bases short and J 4 bases short, with 11 bases between. CDR1 and CDR2 (germline): DFQATT, SNEGSKA (reference sequence). The CDR3 length is 13 residues.

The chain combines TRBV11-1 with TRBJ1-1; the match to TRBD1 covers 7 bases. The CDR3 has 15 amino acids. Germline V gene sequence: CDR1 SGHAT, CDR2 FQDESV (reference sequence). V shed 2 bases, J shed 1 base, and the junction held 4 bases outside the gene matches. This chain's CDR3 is CASSLTGAQNTEAFF. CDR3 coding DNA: TGTGCCAGCAGCTTAACAGGGGCACAGAACACTGAAGCTTTCTTT.

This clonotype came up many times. CDR3 nucleotides: TGTGCCAGCAGCTTAGATCGCGGGAGTTCCTACGAGCAGTACTTC. It yields the protein CASSLDRGSSYEQYF. This chain links TRBV7-2 with TRBJ2-7; 7 bases are a match to TRBD2. The V gene's germline CDR1 is SGHTA and CDR2 FQGNSA. CDR3 length: 15 residues. J was trimmed by 1 base and V by 1 base; bases with no gene match: 4.

The CDR3 nucleotides are TGTGCCAGCAGAGCTATGGAGAGCTCCTACAATGAGCAGTTCTTC. Residues: CASRAMESSYNEQFF. The V gene is TRBV13, the J gene TRBJ2-1; D unclear. The germline V gene encodes CDR1 PRHDT and CDR2 FYEKMQ (reference sequence). The CDR3 is made up of 15 amino acids. The ends were cut back, 6 bases at V and 0 bases at J, with 12 bases in the middle.

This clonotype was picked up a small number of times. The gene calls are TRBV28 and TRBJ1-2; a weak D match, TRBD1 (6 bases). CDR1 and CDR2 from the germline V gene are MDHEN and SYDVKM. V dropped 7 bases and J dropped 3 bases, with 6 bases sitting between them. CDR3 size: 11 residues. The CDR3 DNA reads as TGTGCCAGCACAGGGGACTATGGCTACACCTTC. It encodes CASTGDYGYTF.

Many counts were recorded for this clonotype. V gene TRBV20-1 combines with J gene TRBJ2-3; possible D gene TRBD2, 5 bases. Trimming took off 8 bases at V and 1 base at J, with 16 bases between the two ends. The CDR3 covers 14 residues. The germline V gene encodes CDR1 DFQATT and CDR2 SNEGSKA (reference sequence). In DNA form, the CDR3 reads TGCAGTACCGTTCCGGGAACCGGCACAGATACGCAGTATTTT. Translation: CSTVPGTGTDTQYF.

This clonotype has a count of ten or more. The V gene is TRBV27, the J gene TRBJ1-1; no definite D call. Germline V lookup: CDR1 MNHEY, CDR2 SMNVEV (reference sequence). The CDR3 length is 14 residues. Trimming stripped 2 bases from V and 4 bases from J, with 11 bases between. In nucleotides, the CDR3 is TGTGCCAGCAGTTTAAGGCCGAGCGGCACTGAAGCTTTCTTT. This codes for CASSLRPSGTEAFF.

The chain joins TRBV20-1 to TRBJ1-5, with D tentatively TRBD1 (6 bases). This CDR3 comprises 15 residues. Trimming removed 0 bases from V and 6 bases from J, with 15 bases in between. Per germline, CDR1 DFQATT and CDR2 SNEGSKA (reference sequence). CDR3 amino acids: CSAREVSGHGQPQHF. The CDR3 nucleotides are TGCAGTGCTAGAGAAGTTTCGGGACACGGTCAGCCCCAGCATTTT.

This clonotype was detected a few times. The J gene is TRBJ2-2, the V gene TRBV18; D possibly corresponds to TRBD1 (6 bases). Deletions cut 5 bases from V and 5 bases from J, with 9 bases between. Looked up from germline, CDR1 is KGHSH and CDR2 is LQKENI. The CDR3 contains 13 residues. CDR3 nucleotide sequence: TGTGCCAGCTCAGCACAGGGAACCGGGGAGCTGTTTTTT. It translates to CASSAQGTGELFF.

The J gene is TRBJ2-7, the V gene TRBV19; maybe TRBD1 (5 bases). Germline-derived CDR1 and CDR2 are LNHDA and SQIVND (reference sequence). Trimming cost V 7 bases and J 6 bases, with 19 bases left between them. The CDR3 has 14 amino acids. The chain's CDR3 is CASTQQAVSSEQYF. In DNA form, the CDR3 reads TGTGCCAGTACCCAACAGGCGGTTTCGAGCGAGCAGTACTTC.

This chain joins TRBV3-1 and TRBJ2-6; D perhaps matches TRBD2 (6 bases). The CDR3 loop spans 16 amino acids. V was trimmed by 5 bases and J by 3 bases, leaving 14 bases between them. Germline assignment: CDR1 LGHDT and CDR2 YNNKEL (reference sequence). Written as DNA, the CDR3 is TGTGCCAGCAGCAAAGGGAGGTTTTTTGGGGCCAACGTCCTGACTTTC. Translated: CASSKGRFFGANVLTF. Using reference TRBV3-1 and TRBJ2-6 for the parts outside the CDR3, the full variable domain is DTAVSQTPKYLVTQMGNDKSIKCEQNLGHDTMYWYKQDSKKFLKIMFSYNNKELIINETVPNRFSPKSPDKAHLNLHINSLELGDSAVYFCASSKGRFFGANVLTFGAGSRLTVL.

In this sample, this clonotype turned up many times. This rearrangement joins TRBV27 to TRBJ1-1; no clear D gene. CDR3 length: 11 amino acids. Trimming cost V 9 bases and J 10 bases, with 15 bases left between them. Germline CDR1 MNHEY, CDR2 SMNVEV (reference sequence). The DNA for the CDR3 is TGTGCCAGTGCTGGAGTCGGCCGAGCTTTCTTT. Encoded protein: CASAGVGRAFF.

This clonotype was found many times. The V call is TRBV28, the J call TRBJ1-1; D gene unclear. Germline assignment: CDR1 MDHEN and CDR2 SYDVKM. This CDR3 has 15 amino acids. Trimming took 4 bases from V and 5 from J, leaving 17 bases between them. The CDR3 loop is CASSSLAAPRTEAFF. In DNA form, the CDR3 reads TGTGCCAGCAGTTCCCTCGCCGCCCCGCGGACTGAAGCTTTCTTT.

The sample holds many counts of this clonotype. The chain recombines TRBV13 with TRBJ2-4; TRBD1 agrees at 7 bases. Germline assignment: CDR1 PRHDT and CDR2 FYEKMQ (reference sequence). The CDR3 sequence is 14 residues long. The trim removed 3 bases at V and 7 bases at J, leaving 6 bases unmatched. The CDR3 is CASSFTGAGNIQYF. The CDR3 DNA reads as TGTGCCAGCAGCTTCACAGGGGCCGGGAACATTCAGTACTTC.

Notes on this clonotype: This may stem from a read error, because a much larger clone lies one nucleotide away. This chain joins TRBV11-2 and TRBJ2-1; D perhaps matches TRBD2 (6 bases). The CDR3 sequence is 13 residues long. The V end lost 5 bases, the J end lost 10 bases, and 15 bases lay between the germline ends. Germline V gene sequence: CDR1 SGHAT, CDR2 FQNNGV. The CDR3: CASSRAGAPEQFF. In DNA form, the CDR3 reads TGTGCCAGCAGCCGAGCGGGTGCTCCCGAGCAGTTCTTC.

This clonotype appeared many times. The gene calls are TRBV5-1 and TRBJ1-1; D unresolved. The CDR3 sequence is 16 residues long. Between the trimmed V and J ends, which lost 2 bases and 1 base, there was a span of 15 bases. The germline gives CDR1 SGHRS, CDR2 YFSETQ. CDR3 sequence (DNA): TGCGCCAGCAGCTTATTAGTGGCAGGAGAGAACACTGAAGCTTTCTTT. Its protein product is CASSLLVAGENTEAFF.

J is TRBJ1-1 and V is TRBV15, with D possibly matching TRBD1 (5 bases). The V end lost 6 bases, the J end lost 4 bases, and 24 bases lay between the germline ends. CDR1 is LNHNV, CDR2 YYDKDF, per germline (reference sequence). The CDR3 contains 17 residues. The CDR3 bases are TGTGCCACCAGGCCTAAGGGGCCTTTGCGGGTCAGCACTGAAGCTTTCTTT. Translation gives CATRPKGPLRVSTEAFF. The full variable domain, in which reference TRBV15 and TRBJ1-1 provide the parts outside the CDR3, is DAMVIQNPRYQVTQFGKPVTLSCSQTLNHNVMYWYQQKSSQAPKLLFHYYDKDFNNEADTPDNFQSRRPNTSFCFLDIRSPGLGDTAMYLCATRPKGPLRVSTEAFFGQGTRLTVV.

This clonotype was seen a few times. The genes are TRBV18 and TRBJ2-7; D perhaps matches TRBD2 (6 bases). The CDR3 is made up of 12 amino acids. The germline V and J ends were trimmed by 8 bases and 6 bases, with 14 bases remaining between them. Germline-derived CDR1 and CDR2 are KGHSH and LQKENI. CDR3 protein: CASRSMGGEQYF. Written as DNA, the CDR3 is TGTGCCAGCCGATCCATGGGAGGCGAGCAGTACTTC.

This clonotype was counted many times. The CDR3 loop is CASMNFGANEQYF. The CDR3 DNA follows: TGCGCCAGCATGAACTTTGGGGCAAACGAGCAGTACTTC. The J gene is TRBJ2-7, the V gene TRBV10-1; a possible D gene is TRBD1 (5 bases). Trimming cost V 7 bases and J 5 bases, with 15 bases left between them. From germline, CDR1 is WNHNN and CDR2 SYGVQD (reference sequence). CDR3 length: 13 amino acids.

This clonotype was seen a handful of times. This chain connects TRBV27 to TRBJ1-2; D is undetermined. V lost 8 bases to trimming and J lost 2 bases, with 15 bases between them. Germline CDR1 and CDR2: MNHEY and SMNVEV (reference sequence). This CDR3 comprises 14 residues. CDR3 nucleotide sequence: TGTGCCAGCCCCAATAACCTCGACAACTATGGCTACACCTTC. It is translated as CASPNNLDNYGYTF.

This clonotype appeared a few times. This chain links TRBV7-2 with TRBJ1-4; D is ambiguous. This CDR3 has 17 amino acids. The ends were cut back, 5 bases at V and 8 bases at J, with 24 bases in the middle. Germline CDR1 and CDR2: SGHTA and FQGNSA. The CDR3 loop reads CASSPFTGYYLTEKLFF. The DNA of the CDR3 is TGTGCCAGCAGCCCATTTACCGGGTACTATTTGACCGAAAAACTGTTTTTT.

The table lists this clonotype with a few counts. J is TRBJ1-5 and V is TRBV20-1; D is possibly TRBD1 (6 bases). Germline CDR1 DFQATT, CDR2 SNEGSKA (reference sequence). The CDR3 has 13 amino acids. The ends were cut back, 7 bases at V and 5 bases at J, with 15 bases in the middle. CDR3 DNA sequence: TGCAGTGGTCTGGGGGGCCCATATCAGCCCCAGCATTTT. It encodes CSGLGGPYQPQHF.

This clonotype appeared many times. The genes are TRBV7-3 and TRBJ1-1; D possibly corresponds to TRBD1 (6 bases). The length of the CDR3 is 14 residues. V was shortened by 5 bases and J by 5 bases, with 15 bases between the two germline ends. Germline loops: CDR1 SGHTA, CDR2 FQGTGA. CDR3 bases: TGTGCCAGCAGCGCCGCCGGGGGGCGAACTGAAGCTTTCTTT. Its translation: CASSAAGGRTEAFF.

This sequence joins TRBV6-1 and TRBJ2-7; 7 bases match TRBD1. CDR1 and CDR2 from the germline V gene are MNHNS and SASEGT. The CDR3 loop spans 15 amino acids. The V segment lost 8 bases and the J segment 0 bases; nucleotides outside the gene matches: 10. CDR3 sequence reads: CASLADRPTSYEQYF. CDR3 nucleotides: TGTGCCAGCCTGGCGGACAGGCCGACCTCCTACGAGCAGTACTTC.